This is a list of T cell receptor beta chains from one sample in a study of CXCR3-negative and CXCR3-positive naive CD8 T cells. TCRdb reprocessed the 5' RACE reads and reports one entry per CDR3 protein, with no DNA. This listing includes several thousand distinct CDR3 sequences. The sequenced sample consisted of naive CXCR3- CD8+ T cells from blood. These receptors originate from a human donor in good health. Some clones in this sample may be carry-over from other donors' samples. Both conserved end residues are part of each CDR3. For some rows the clone size is stated as once, few or many, or as a class when expanded; others skip it.

v_gene	abundance	j_gene	CDR3aa
TRBV6-2/TRBV6-3	-	TRBJ2-3	CASTPSVPDTQYF
TRBV29-1	medium-sized	TRBJ1-1	CSVDAMNTEAFF
TRBV29-1	medium-sized	TRBJ1-2	CSVGQGEAYGYTF
TRBV20-1	medium-sized	TRBJ2-7	CSARFLGTYEQYF
TRBV12-3/TRBV12-4	medium-sized	TRBJ1-3	CASSRPMGGNTIYF
TRBV9	medium-sized	TRBJ2-1	CASSVTYRLAGGNEQFF
TRBV28	-	TRBJ2-3	CASSFPRALRDTQYF
TRBV20-1	medium-sized	TRBJ2-1	CSARAQGGNEQFF
TRBV6-6	medium-sized	TRBJ1-3	CASSGTPPGNTIYF
TRBV29-1	medium-sized	TRBJ2-4	CSVAEGLGNIQYF
TRBV7-9	medium-sized	TRBJ1-1	CASSLTGTGNTEAFF
TRBV6-6	-	TRBJ1-4	CASTGGATNEKLFF
TRBV20-1	-	TRBJ1-1	CSVLRQGTEAFF
TRBV5-1	-	TRBJ1-2	CASSLRFGRNYGYTF
TRBV28	-	TRBJ1-3	CASSLGNSGNTIYF
TRBV20-1	-	TRBJ2-1	CSARPLADSSYNEQFF
TRBV25-1	-	TRBJ2-7	CASSVLGADEQYF
TRBV11-2	-	TRBJ1-6	CASSFRLGQIVEQYNSPLHF
TRBV7-9	-	TRBJ2-7	CASSPHSYEQYF
TRBV3-1	medium-sized	TRBJ2-1	CASSKRSAGVGNEQFF
TRBV29-1	medium-sized	TRBJ2-5	CSVDTSGRMPETQYF
TRBV20-1	medium-sized	TRBJ2-1	CSASIGVARSYNEQFF
TRBV29-1	-	TRBJ1-2	CSVPLDGANYGYTF
TRBV12-3/TRBV12-4	medium-sized	TRBJ2-4	CASTSVAKNIQYF
TRBV29-1	-	TRBJ2-3	CSVEGWEFSTDTQYF
TRBV2	-	TRBJ2-1	CANSGTPSSYNEQFF
TRBV19	-	TRBJ2-1	CASSIASGSYNEQFF
TRBV3-1	-	TRBJ2-7	CASSQLPGLQYEQYF
TRBV7-9	-	TRBJ2-7	CASSLRWDEQYF
TRBV15	medium-sized	TRBJ1-5	CATSRTREYSNQPQHF
TRBV29-1	-	TRBJ2-5	CSVVLAEYQETQYF
TRBV29-1	medium-sized	TRBJ2-3	CSVETGGTDTQYF
TRBV28	-	TRBJ1-4	CASSFSRRDEKLFF
TRBV11-2	medium-sized	TRBJ2-3	CASSPLPGLAVIMSTDTQYF
TRBV20-1	-	TRBJ2-3	CSARGLGDTQYF
TRBV29-1	medium-sized	TRBJ2-2	CSVDGTGVRGTGELFF
TRBV6-5	medium-sized	TRBJ1-3	CASSKTASSGNTIYF
TRBV6-6	-	TRBJ2-3	CASSLEGISTDTQYF
TRBV7-9	-	TRBJ2-1	CASSPSNEQFF
TRBV29-1	-	TRBJ2-1	CSVESGYNEQFF
TRBV5-4	-	TRBJ2-1	CASSTASGLSYNEQFF
TRBV20-1	-	TRBJ2-1	CSAPGRGSSYNEQFF
TRBV5-1	medium-sized	TRBJ2-5	CASSLSSGDQETQYF
TRBV6-2/TRBV6-3	-	TRBJ1-5	CASSYSGSNQPQHF
TRBV19	medium-sized	TRBJ2-6	CASRWGPSGANVLTF
TRBV5-1	-	TRBJ2-1	CASETGLAGVNEQFF
TRBV24-1	medium-sized	TRBJ1-2	CATSDPTGVDGYTF
TRBV20-1	medium-sized	TRBJ1-5	CSATIQGRGNQPQHF
TRBV15	-	TRBJ1-1	CATSRDRGVNTEAFF
TRBV20-1	medium-sized	TRBJ2-3	CSARGIGTDTQYF
TRBV29-1	medium-sized	TRBJ1-1	CSVGDSMNTEAFF
TRBV7-9	medium-sized	TRBJ1-2	CASSLQGDGYTF
TRBV10-3	-	TRBJ2-5	CATESTAQETQYF